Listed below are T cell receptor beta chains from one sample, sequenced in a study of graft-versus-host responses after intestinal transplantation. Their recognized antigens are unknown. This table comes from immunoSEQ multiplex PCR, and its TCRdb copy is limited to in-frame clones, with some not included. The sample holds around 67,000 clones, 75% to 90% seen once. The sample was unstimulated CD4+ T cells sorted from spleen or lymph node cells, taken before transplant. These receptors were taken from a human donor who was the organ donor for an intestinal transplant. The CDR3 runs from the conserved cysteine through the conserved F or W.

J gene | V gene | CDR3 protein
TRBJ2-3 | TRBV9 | CASSVGPSGAADTQYF
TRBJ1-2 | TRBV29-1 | CSVDRTGSGKNGYTF
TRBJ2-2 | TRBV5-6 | CASSPGGLGGTGELFF
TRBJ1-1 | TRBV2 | CASSRRTGVDTEAFF
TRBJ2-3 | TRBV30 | CASATLPTDTQYF
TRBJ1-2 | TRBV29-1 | CSVSDLGTDTF
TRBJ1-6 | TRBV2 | CASREETGLMSPLHF
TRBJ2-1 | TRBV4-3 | CASSQEVTGQHNEQFF
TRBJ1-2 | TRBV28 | CASSSPRGYGYTF
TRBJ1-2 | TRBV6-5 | CASSYTDQYGYTF
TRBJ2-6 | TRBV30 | CAWSVGGSGANVLTF
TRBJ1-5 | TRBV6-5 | CASSYRGPQPQHF
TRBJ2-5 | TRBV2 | CASSVGLGRGARETQYF
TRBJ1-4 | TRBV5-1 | CASSYLVGETNEKLFF
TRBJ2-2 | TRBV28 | CASRSAREVNTGELFF
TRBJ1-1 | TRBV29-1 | CSVAGTLNTEAFF
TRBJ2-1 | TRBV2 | CASMGGGNNEQFF
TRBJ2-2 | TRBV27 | CAGQVRAGTGELFF
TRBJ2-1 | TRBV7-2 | CASSLVRGGYNEQFF
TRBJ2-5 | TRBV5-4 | CASSLRLAGGETQYF
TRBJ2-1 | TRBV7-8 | CASSFSPGQEQFF
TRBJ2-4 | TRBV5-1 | CASSLELLAGEDIQYF
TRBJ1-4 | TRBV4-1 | CASSPRGGNEKLFF
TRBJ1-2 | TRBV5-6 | CASSLVEDYGYTF
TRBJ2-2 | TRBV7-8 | CASSLQGAGGELFF
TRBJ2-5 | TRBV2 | CASSERLAGGEETQYF
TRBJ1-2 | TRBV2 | CASSATGGRDGYTF
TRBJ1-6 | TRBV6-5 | CASRAGTANSPLHF
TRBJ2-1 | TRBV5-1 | CASSLSASRQGSNEQFF
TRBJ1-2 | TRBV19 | CASSIDRTGFNGYTF
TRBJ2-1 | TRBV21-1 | CASSKDGTGYNEQFF
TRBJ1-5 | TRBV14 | CASSQRFSVGNQPQHF
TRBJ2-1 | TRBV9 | CASSVGTGSYNEQFF
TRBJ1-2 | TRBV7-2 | CASSLNSANYGYTF
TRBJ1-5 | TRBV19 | CASRDTPDQPQHF
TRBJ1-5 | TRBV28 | CAIRVNNQPQHF
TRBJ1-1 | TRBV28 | CASRRSGEAFF
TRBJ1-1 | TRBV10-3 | CAIRQPQGRTEAFF
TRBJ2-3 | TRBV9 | CASSAGTSGGAMADTQYF
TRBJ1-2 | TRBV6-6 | CAGTGTASANYGYTF
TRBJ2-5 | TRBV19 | CASSIKTSAETQYF
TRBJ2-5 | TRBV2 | CASSLRASGGETQYF
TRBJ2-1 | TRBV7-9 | CASSLGVTSRNNEQFF
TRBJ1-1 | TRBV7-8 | CASSPLGQGAFF
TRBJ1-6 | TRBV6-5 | CASSYEDRGPSPLHF
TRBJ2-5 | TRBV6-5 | CASSYSGAQETQYF
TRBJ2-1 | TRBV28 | CASSLDRLTSGGRYNEQFF
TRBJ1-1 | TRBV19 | CASSNRGRTEAFF
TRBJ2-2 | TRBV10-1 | CVSSVKQGSGELFF
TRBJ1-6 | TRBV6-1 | CASSEQRSYNSPLHF
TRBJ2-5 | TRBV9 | CASSVAVGLASETQYF
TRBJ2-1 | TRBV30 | CAWSVPMGGRYNEQFF
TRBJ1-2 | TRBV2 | CASRTGTGGSYGYTF
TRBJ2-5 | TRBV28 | CASNPQGETQYF
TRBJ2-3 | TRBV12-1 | CASSSGETSDRVDTQYF
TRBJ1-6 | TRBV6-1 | CASADRASSPLHF
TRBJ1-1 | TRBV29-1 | CSVEGTGNTEAFF